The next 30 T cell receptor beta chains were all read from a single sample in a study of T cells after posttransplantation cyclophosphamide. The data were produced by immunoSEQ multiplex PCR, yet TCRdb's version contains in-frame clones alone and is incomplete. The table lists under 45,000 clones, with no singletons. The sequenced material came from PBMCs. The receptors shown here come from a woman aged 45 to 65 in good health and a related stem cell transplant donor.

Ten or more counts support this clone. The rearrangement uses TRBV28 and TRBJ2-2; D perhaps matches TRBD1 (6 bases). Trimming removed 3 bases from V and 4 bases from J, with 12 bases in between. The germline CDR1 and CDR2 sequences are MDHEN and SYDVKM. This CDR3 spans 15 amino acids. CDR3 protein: CASSFRGRGTGELFF. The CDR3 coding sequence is TGTGCCAGCAGTTTCAGGGGTAGGGGCACCGGGGAGCTGTTTTTT.

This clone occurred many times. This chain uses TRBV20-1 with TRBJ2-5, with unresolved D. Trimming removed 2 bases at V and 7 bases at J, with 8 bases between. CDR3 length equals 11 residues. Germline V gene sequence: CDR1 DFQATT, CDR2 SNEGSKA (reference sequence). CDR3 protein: CSARKPGTQYF. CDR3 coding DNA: TGCAGTGCTAGAAAGCCGGGGACCCAGTACTTC.

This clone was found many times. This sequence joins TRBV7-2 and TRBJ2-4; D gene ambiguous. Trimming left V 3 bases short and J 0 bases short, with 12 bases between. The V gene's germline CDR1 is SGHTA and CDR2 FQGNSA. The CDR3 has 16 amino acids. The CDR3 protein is CASSFSGVLAKNIQYF. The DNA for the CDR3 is TGTGCCAGCAGCTTTTCCGGAGTTCTAGCCAAAAACATTCAGTACTTC.

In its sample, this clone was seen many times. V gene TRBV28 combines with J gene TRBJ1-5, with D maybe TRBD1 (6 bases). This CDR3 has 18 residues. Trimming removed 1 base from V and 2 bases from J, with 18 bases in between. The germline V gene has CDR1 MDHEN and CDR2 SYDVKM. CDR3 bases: TGTGCCAGCAGTTTATCGGGACACAAGGTCGGGGGCAATCAGCCCCAGCATTTT. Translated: CASSLSGHKVGGNQPQHF.

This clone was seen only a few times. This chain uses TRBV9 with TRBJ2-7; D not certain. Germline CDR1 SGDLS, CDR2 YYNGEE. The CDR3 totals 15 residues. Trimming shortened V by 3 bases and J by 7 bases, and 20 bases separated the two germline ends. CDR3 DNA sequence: TGTGCCAGCAGCGGACCCGGGTTGAAGACGTGGGAGCAGTACTTC. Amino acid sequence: CASSGPGLKTWEQYF. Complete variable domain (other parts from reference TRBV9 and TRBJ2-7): DSGVTQTPKHLITATGQRVTLRCSPRSGDLSVYWYQQSLDQGLQFLIQYYNGEERAKGNILERFSAQQFPDLHSELNLSSLELGDSALYFCASSGPGLKTWEQYFGPGTRLTVT.

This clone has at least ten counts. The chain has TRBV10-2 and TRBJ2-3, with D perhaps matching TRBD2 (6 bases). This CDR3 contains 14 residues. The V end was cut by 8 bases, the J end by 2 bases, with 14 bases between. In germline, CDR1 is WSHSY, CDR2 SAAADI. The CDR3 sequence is CASSGLQTTDTQYF. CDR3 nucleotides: TGCGCCAGCTCGGGACTTCAGACCACAGATACGCAGTATTTT.

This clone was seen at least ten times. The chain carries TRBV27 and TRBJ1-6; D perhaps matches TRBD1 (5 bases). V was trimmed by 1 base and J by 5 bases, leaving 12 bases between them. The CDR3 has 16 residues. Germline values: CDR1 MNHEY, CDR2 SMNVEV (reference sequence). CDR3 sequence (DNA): TGTGCCAGCAGTTTATGGCAGGGCTTCGATAATTCACCCCTCCACTTT. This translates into CASSLWQGFDNSPLHF.

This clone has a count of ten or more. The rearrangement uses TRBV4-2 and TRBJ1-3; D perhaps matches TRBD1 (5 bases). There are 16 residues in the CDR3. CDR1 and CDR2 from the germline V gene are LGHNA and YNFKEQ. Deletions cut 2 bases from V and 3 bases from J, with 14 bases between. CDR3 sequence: CASSQTDPGGGNTIYF. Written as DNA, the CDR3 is TGTGCCAGCAGCCAAACGGACCCGGGGGGTGGAAACACCATATATTTT.

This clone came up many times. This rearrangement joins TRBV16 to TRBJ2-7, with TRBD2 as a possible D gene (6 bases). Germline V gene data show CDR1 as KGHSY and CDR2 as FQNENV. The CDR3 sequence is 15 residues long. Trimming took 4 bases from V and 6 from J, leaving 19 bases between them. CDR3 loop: CASSLNLGGSGEQYF. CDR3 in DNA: TGTGCCAGCAGCCTAAATCTCGGGGGTTCGGGCGAGCAGTACTTC.

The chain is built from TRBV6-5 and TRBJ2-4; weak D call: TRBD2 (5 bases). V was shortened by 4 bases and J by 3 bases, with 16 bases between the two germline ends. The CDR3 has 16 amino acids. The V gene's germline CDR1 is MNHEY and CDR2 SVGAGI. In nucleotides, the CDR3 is TGTGCCAGCAGTTCCAACGGGGTCTTGGGCAAAAACATTCAGTACTTC. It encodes CASSSNGVLGKNIQYF.

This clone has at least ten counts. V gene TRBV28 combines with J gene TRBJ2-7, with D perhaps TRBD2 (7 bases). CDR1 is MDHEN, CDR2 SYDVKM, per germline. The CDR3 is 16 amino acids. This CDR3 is CGSRGLGGTRNYEQYF. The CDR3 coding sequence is TGTGGGAGCAGGGGCCTCGGGGGGACTCGTAACTACGAGCAGTACTTC. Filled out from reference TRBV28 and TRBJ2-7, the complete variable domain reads DVKVTQSSRYLVKRTGEKVFLECVQDMDHENMFWYRQDPGLGLRLIYFSYDVKMKEKGDIPEGYSVSREKKERFSLILESASTNQTSMYLCGSRGLGGTRNYEQYFGPGTRLTVT.

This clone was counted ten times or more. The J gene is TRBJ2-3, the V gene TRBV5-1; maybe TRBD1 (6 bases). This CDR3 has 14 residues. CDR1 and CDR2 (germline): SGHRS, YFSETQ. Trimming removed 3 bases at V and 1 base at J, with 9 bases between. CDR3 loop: CASSSGQRTDTQYF. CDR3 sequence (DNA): TGCGCCAGCAGCTCAGGACAGCGCACAGATACGCAGTATTTT.

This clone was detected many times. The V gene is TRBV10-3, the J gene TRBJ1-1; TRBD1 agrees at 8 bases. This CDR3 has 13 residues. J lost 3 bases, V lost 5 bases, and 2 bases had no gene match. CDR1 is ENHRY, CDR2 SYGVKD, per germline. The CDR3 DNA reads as TGTGCCATCAGTACAGGGGGGGACACTGAAGCTTTCTTT. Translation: CAISTGGDTEAFF.

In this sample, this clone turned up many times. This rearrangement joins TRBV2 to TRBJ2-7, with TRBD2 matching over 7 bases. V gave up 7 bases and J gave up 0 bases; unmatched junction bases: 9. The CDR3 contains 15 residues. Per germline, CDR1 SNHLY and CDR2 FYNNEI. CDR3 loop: CASIPLGGSSYEQYF. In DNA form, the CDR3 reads TGTGCCAGCATTCCGCTGGGAGGGAGCTCCTACGAGCAGTACTTC.

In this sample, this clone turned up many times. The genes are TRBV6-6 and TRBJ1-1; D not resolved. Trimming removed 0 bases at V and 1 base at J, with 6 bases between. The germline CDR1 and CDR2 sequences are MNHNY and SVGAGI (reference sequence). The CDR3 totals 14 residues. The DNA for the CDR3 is TGTGCCAGCAGTTACTCGGCCGAGAACACTGAAGCTTTCTTT. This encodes CASSYSAENTEAFF.

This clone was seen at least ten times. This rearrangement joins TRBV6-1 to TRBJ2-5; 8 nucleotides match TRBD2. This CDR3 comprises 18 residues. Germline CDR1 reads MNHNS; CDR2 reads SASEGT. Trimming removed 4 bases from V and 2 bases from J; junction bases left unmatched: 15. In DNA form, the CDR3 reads TGTGCCAGCAGTGCTGGGGGCACGGTAGCGGGGTCACAAGAGACCCAGTACTTC. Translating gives CASSAGGTVAGSQETQYF.

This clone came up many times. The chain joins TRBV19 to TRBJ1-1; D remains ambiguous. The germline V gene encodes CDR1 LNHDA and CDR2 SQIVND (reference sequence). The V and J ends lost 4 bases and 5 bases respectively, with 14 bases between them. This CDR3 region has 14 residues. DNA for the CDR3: TGTGCCAGTAGTAGGTATGAGGGTGGAACTGAAGCTTTCTTT. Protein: CASSRYEGGTEAFF.

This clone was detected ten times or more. CDR3 bases: TGTGCCAGCAGGTTAGATGGGAGGGGTTTTACTAAGGACACTGAAGCTTTCTTT. Protein sequence: CASRLDGRGFTKDTEAFF. The genes are TRBV2 and TRBJ1-1, with D tentatively TRBD1 (5 bases). CDR1 is SNHLY and CDR2 is FYNNEI in the germline V gene. The V gene lost 6 bases and the J gene lost 3 bases, with 26 bases spanning the gap. The CDR3 length is 18 residues.

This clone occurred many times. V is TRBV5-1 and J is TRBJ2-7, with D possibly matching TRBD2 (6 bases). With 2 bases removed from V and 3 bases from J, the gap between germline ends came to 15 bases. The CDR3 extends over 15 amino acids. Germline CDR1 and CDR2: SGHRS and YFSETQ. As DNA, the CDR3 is TGCGCCAGCAGCTTCCTCGGCGGGGCTGACTACGAGCAGTACTTC. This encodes CASSFLGGADYEQYF.

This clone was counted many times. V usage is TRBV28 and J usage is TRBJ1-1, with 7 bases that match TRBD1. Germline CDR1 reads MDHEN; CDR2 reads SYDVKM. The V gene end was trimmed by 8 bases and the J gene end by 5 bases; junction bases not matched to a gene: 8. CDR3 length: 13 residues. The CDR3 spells CASLSGGWTEAFF. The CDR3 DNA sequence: TGTGCCAGCTTGTCAGGGGGGTGGACTGAAGCTTTCTTT. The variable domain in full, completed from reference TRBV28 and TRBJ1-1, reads DVKVTQSSRYLVKRTGEKVFLECVQDMDHENMFWYRQDPGLGLRLIYFSYDVKMKEKGDIPEGYSVSREKKERFSLILESASTNQTSMYLCASLSGGWTEAFFGQGTRLTVV.

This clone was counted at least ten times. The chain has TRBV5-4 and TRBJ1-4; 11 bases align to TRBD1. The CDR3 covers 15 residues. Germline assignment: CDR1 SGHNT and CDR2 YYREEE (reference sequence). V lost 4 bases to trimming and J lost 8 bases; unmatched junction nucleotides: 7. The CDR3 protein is CASSIPGQGGEKLFF. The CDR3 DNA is TGTGCCAGCAGCATACCGGGACAGGGGGGCGAAAAACTGTTTTTT.

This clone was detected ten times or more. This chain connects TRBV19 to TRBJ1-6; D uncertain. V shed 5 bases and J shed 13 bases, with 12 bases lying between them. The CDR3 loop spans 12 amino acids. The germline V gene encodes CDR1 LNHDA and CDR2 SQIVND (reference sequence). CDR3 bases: TGTGCCAGTAGTCCACTTCTAGCCCCCCTCCACTTT. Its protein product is CASSPLLAPLHF.

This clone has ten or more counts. The CDR3 nucleotides read TGTGCCAGCAGTGAACGAGAGACCCAGTACTTC. Encoded protein: CASSERETQYF. The chain recombines TRBV2 with TRBJ2-5; the D is unclear. The germline V gene encodes CDR1 SNHLY and CDR2 FYNNEI. This CDR3 has 11 residues. V lost 2 bases and J 4 bases, leaving 2 bases between the germline ends.

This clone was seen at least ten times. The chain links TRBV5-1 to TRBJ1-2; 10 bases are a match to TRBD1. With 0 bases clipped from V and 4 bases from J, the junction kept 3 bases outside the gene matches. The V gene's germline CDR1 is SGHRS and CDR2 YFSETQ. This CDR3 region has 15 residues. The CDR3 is CASSLGQGAFYGYTF. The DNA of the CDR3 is TGCGCCAGCAGCTTGGGACAGGGGGCTTTCTATGGCTACACCTTC.

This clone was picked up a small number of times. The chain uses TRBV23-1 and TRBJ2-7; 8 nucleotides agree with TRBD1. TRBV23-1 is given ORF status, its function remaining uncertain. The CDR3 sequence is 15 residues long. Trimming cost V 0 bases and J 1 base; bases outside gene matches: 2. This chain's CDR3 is CASSQSNRGSYEQYF. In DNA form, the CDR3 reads TGCGCCAGCAGTCAATCGAACAGGGGGTCCTACGAGCAGTACTTC.

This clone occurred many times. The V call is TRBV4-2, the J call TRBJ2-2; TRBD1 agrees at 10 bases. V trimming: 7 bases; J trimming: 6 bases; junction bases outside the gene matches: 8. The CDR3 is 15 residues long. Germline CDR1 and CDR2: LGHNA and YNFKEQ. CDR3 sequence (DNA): TGTGCCAGCACCCCCACCGGACAGGGGGCCGGGGAGCTGTTTTTT. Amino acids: CASTPTGQGAGELFF.

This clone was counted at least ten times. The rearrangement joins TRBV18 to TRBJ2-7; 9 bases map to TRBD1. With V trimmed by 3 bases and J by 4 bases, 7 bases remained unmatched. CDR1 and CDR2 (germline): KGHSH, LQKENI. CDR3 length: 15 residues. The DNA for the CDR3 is TGTGCCAGCTCACCCACAACAGGGGGCGGGTACGAGCAGTACTTC. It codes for CASSPTTGGGYEQYF.

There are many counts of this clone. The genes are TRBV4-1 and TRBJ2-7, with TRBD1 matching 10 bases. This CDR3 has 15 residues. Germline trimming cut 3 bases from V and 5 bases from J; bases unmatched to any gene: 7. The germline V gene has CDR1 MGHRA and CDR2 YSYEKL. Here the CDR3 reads CASSQPGQGRNEQYF. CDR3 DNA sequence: TGCGCCAGCAGCCAGCCGGGACAGGGGAGAAACGAGCAGTACTTC.

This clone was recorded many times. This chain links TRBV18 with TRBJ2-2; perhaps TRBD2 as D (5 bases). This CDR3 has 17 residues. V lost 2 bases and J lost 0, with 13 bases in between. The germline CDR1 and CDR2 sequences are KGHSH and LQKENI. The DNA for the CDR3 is TGTGCCAGCTCACCAAGGGCTGGCGGGTCGAACACCGGGGAGCTGTTTTTT. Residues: CASSPRAGGSNTGELFF.

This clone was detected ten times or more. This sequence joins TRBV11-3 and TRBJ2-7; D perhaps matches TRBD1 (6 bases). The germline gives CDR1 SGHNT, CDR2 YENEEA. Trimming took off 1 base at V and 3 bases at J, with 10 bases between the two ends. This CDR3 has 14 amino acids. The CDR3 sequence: CASSLAGVGYEQYF. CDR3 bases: TGTGCCAGCAGCTTAGCAGGGGTGGGCTACGAGCAGTACTTC.